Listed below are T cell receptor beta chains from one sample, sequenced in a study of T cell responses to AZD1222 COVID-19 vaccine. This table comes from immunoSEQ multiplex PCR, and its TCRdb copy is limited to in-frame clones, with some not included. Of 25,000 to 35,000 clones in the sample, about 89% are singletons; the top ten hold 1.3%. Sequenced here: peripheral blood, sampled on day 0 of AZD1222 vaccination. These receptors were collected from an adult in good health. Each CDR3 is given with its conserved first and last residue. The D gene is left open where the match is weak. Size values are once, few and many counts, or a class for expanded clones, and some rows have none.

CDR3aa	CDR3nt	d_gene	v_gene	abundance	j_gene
CASSTLAGAYEQYF	TGTGCCAGCAGCACCCTAGCGGGAGCTTACGAGCAGTACTTC	TRBD2	TRBV9	.	TRBJ2-7
CASSQDRAHGYTF	TGTGCCAGCAGCCAGGACAGGGCCCATGGCTACACCTTC	TRBD1	TRBV11-2	.	TRBJ1-2
CASSLTTGGTGELFF	TGTGCCAGCAGTCTTACCACCGGGGGCACCGGGGAGCTGTTTTTT	.	TRBV27	.	TRBJ2-2
CASSQESRAQLSDTQYF	TGCGCCAGCAGCCAAGAGTCGCGGGCCCAGTTGTCAGATACGCAGTATTTT	.	TRBV4-3	.	TRBJ2-3
CASSQALRGLGNTEAFF	TGCGCCAGCAGCCAAGCGCTTCGGGGCCTGGGGAACACTGAAGCTTTCTTT	.	TRBV4-3	.	TRBJ1-1
CASSGGRAGSSYNSPLHF	TGCGCCAGCAGCGGGGGCCGTGCAGGGAGCTCCTATAATTCACCCCTCCACTTT	.	TRBV5-1	.	TRBJ1-6
CASSRDRGNSPLHF	TGTGCCAGCAGCCGGGACAGGGGTAATTCACCCCTCCACTTT	TRBD1	TRBV6-5	.	TRBJ1-6
CASSYIAGWEQYF	TGTGCCAGCAGTTACATCGCGGGGTGGGAGCAGTACTTC	.	TRBV6-2/TRBV6-3	.	TRBJ2-7
CASSLLKGQSYEQYF	TGTGCCAGCAGTTTGTTGAAGGGACAGTCCTACGAGCAGTACTTC	TRBD1	TRBV6-5	.	TRBJ2-7
CATSDRGYEQYF	TGTGCCACCTCGGACAGGGGCTACGAGCAGTACTTC	TRBD1	TRBV19	.	TRBJ2-7
CASSKGADYGYTF	TGTGCCAGTAGCAAAGGGGCTGACTATGGCTACACCTTC	.	TRBV19	.	TRBJ1-2
CASSRQGNGYTF	TGTGCCAGCAGTCGACAGGGGAATGGCTACACCTTC	TRBD1	TRBV2	.	TRBJ1-2
CATHLTARGMNTEAFF	TGTGCCACCCATCTAACCGCTAGGGGAATGAACACTGAAGCTTTCTTT	.	TRBV28	.	TRBJ1-1
CASRPRGLAGIGELFF	TGTGCCAGCAGACCCCGAGGGCTAGCGGGAATCGGGGAGCTGTTTTTT	TRBD2	TRBV7-2	.	TRBJ2-2
CAISESSVASNQPQHF	TGTGCCATCAGTGAGTCGAGCGTGGCGAGCAATCAGCCCCAGCATTTT	.	TRBV10-3	few	TRBJ1-5
CATSPPAEETQYF	TGTGCCACGAGCCCCCCGGCCGAGGAGACCCAGTACTTC	.	TRBV10-3	.	TRBJ2-5
CAWSVQGANNSPLHF	TGTGCCTGGAGTGTACAGGGGGCAAATAATTCACCCCTCCACTTT	TRBD1	TRBV30	.	TRBJ1-6
CASRRDFLNEQFF	TGTGCCAGCAGACGGGACTTCCTCAATGAGCAGTTCTTC	.	TRBV6-5	.	TRBJ2-1
CASGLGTFPNNEQFF	TGTGCTAGTGGTTTGGGGACTTTTCCTAACAATGAGCAGTTCTTC	.	TRBV12-5	.	TRBJ2-1
CASSLVGGAYEQYF	TGTGCCAGCAGCTTGGTCGGGGGGGCCTACGAGCAGTACTTC	TRBD2	TRBV5-4	.	TRBJ2-7
CASRSNWGASGQGKSEQFF	TGTGCCAGCAGATCGAATTGGGGGGCGTCGGGACAGGGAAAGAGTGAGCAGTTCTTC	TRBD1	TRBV27	.	TRBJ2-1
CGLQENTEAFF	TGTGGGCTACAGGAGAACACTGAAGCTTTCTTT	.	TRBV7-2	.	TRBJ1-1
CASSSNSPPYEQYF	TGTGCCAGCAGTTCGAACTCACCCCCCTACGAGCAGTACTTC	.	TRBV28	.	TRBJ2-7
CASSLRVKSGQPLNTEAFF	TGTGCCAGCAGCTTAAGAGTAAAATCAGGGCAGCCTTTGAACACTGAAGCTTTCTTT	.	TRBV7-2	.	TRBJ1-1
CASSIAFGQRSYEQYF	TGTGCCAGTAGTATAGCCTTCGGACAGCGCTCCTACGAGCAGTACTTC	.	TRBV19	.	TRBJ2-7
CATSEGPEQFF	TGTGCCACCTCCGAAGGGCCGGAGCAGTTCTTC	.	TRBV15	.	TRBJ2-1
CAWNLAGPHEQYF	TGTGCCTGGAACCTAGCGGGACCCCACGAGCAGTACTTC	TRBD2	TRBV30	.	TRBJ2-7
CASSQDRGGNTEAFF	TGCGCCAGCAGCCAAGACAGGGGCGGAAACACTGAAGCTTTCTTT	.	TRBV4-3	.	TRBJ1-1